Below, one TCR beta chain is given with its context. The treatment is: about 20 received Ad26.COV2.S at low or high dose, single or two shots; about five received placebo; per-sample allocation not given. The samples were gathered on day 63 after the first injection of vaccine or placebo. Boston supplied an adult donor aged 18-55 years. Assay: immunoSEQ multiplex PCR; the TCRdb copy retains only in-frame clones and omits some. This sample has 400,000 to 450,000 clones, with about 93% found just once. The data were taken from a study of Ad26.COV2.S vaccination and SARS-CoV-2 variants. Overall study: Ad26.COV2.S, an intramuscular injection, was given once or twice 56 days apart.

Trimming took 2 bases from V and 4 from J, leaving 8 bases between them. Germline V gene data show CDR1 as MNHEY and CDR2 as SMNVEV (reference sequence). The CDR3 runs to 13 residues. The TCR originated in a person between 18 and 60 years old who received the Ad26.COV2.S COVID-19 vaccine or a placebo. The rearrangement uses TRBV27 and TRBJ1-1; D is ambiguous. The sample consisted of peripheral blood, taken in a trial of Ad26.COV2.S vaccine versus placebo. The CDR3 DNA is TGTGCCAGCAGTTTAGGTCCACCCACTGAAGCTTTCTTT. Protein sequence: CASSLGPPTEAFF.